This T cell receptor (beta chain) originates from a study of cytomegalovirus exposure and HLA in healthy donors. From germline, CDR1 is MDHEN and CDR2 SYDVKM. The length of the CDR3 is 14 residues. V was pared by 2 bases and J by 0 bases, with 8 bases between. With regard to this clone: Its antigen is unknown.

The PCR used 60 Vbeta and 13 Jbeta primers. Assay: immunoSEQ multiplex PCR; the TCRdb copy retains only in-frame clones and omits some. The sample shows roughly 180,000 clones, 80% to 85% of them seen only once. General observations from the study: It emerged from a later analysis that several of the most significant clusters appeared to be linked to common viral pathogens.

The TCR sequence derives from a man aged 25-45 years in good health and CMV-seronegative. The sequenced sample was PBMCs. This chain joins TRBV28 and TRBJ2-7; D may be TRBD1 (5 bases). In nucleotides, the CDR3 is TGTGCCAGCAGTTTAGAACAGGACTCCTACGAGCAGTACTTC. Translated: CASSLEQDSYEQYF.